The 26 T cell receptor beta chains below all came from one sample that was sequenced in a study of CXCR3-negative and CXCR3-positive naive CD8 T cells. TRB cDNA was prepared as libraries by UMI-labeled 5' RACE. Each CDR3 protein gets one entry in TCRdb, which reprocessed the 5' RACE reads and gives no DNA. The record lists over 100,000 distinct CDR3 sequences, of which the ten most abundant hold just under 0.5%. Specimen: naive CXCR3- CD8+ T cells from blood. Indicated subset: CD45RO-CCR7+CD27+CD95- naive CD8+ T cells lacking CXCR3 (TNR3-). These receptors all come from a human donor in good health. Some clones in this sample may be carry-over from other donors' samples.

The rearrangement links TRBV20-1 to TRBJ2-1; TCRdb proposes TRBD1, but this gene call is untestable without DNA. Germline-derived CDR1 and CDR2 are DFQATT and SNEGSKA (reference sequence). The CDR3 runs to 15 residues. Here the CDR3 reads CSANTLAGVYNEQFF.

The rearrangement joins TRBV4-1 to TRBJ2-7. The CDR3 length is 14 residues. From germline, CDR1 is MGHRA and CDR2 YSYEKL. The CDR3 region is CASSQDVADYEQYF.

V is TRBV29-1 and J is TRBJ2-7; TCRdb reports TRBD1, a call that lacks DNA to check it against. The germline CDR1 and CDR2 sequences are SQVTM and ANQGSEA. The CDR3 length is 13 residues. CDR3 amino acids: CSVRQGATYEQYF.

CDR3 residues: CASSLGGRGADTQYF. The V call is TRBV5-5, the J call TRBJ2-3; checking the TCRdb D call of TRBD2 is not possible without DNA. The germline gives CDR1 SGHKS, CDR2 YYEKEE (reference sequence). There are 15 residues in the CDR3.

The chain has TRBV29-1 and TRBJ2-7; TCRdb names TRBD1, which stays unverified in the absence of DNA. This CDR3 is built from 14 residues. CDR1 and CDR2 from the germline V gene are SQVTM and ANQGSEA. The CDR3 here is CSVAGTGSSYEQYF.

The chain links TRBV14 to TRBJ2-7; TCRdb calls TRBD1, which cannot be checked without DNA. CDR3 size: 16 residues. The germline gives CDR1 SGHDN, CDR2 FVKESK. The CDR3 sequence is CASSHGPGQGPHEQYF.

The V call is TRBV19, the J call TRBJ2-7. Germline V gene data show CDR1 as LNHDA and CDR2 as SQIVND (reference sequence). CDR3 length: 13 amino acids. The CDR3 here is CASSIDASFEQYF.

J is TRBJ1-1 and V is TRBV10-2; as DNA is missing, the TRBD1 call by TCRdb cannot be tested. Germline V gene sequence: CDR1 WSHSY, CDR2 SAAADI. The CDR3 is made up of 14 amino acids. The chain's CDR3 is CASSSPGERTEAFF.

The chain links TRBV28 to TRBJ2-5; TCRdb's D call, TRBD2, is unchecked because there is no DNA. The CDR3 is made up of 14 amino acids. Germline assignment: CDR1 MDHEN and CDR2 SYDVKM. CDR3 amino acids: CASSFIGRGEAQYF. The full variable domain, rest sourced from reference TRBV28 and TRBJ2-5, is DVKVTQSSRYLVKRTGEKVFLECVQDMDHENMFWYRQDPGLGLRLIYFSYDVKMKEKGDIPEGYSVSREKKERFSLILESASTNQTSMYLCASSFIGRGEAQYFGPGTRLLVL.

V usage is TRBV6-2 or TRBV6-3 and J usage is TRBJ2-2; TCRdb's D call, TRBD1, is unchecked because there is no DNA. Looked up from germline, CDR1 is MNHEY and CDR2 is SVGEGT. This CDR3 is built from 14 residues. CDR3 residues: CASSQGQHTGELFF.

The rearrangement links TRBV28 to TRBJ2-7. In germline, CDR1 is MDHEN, CDR2 SYDVKM. The CDR3 has 12 amino acids. CDR3: CASGDRSYEQYF.

The rearrangement links TRBV7-3 to TRBJ2-1; TCRdb calls TRBD1, which cannot be checked without DNA. Germline V gene lookup returns CDR1 SGHTA and CDR2 FQGTGA. This CDR3 has 16 residues. CDR3 protein: CASSLRQGVPYNEQFF.

The chain combines TRBV12-3 or TRBV12-4 with TRBJ2-3; TCRdb outputs TRBD2, but without DNA this stays unchecked. This CDR3 comprises 15 residues. CDR3 region: CASRMSGRASDTQYF.

The CDR3 is CASSLFGSSYEQYF. This sequence joins TRBV28 and TRBJ2-7. The CDR3 runs 14 residues. Germline CDR1 and CDR2: MDHEN and SYDVKM.

V usage is TRBV20-1 and J usage is TRBJ2-7; TCRdb picks TRBD2, but there is no DNA to check that call. The CDR3 is made up of 13 amino acids. Germline-derived CDR1 and CDR2 are DFQATT and SNEGSKA (reference sequence). The CDR3 reads CSARTRVSYEQYF.

V usage is TRBV9 and J usage is TRBJ2-1. The CDR3 is 14 residues long. Germline V gene lookup returns CDR1 SGDLS and CDR2 YYNGEE. CDR3 sequence: CASSGTTLFNEQFF. The whole variable domain, filled in from reference TRBV9 and TRBJ2-1, reads DSGVTQTPKHLITATGQRVTLRCSPRSGDLSVYWYQQSLDQGLQFLIQYYNGEERAKGNILERFSAQQFPDLHSELNLSSLELGDSALYFCASSGTTLFNEQFFGPGTRLTVL.

This chain joins TRBV7-9 and TRBJ2-7. The CDR3 has 12 amino acids. Germline lookup yields CDR1 SEHNR and CDR2 FQNEAQ (reference sequence). This CDR3 reads CASSLSLNEQYF.

V usage is TRBV2 and J usage is TRBJ2-3; checking the TCRdb D call of TRBD1 is not possible without DNA. CDR3 size: 15 residues. Germline V gene data show CDR1 as SNHLY and CDR2 as FYNNEI. CDR3 in amino acids: CASSSRTRGGDTQYF.

The chain links TRBV29-1 to TRBJ2-1. The germline gives CDR1 SQVTM, CDR2 ANQGSEA. This CDR3 region has 12 residues. The CDR3 sequence: CSVAYEGNEQFF.

The chain has TRBV3-1 and TRBJ2-6. The germline V gene has CDR1 LGHDT and CDR2 YNNKEL (reference sequence). CDR3 length equals 17 residues. The CDR3 loop reads CASSQWVEGSGANVLTF. Full variable domain (rest looked up from reference TRBV3-1 and TRBJ2-6): DTAVSQTPKYLVTQMGNDKSIKCEQNLGHDTMYWYKQDSKKFLKIMFSYNNKELIINETVPNRFSPKSPDKAHLNLHINSLELGDSAVYFCASSQWVEGSGANVLTFGAGSRLTVL.

The gene calls are TRBV6-2 or TRBV6-3 and TRBJ2-7; TCRdb's assignment of TRBD2 cannot be checked, as there is no DNA. This CDR3 region has 13 residues. Germline values: CDR1 MNHEY, CDR2 SVGEGT. The CDR3 loop is CASSYSTGGVQYF.

V and J are TRBV5-5 and TRBJ2-1; TCRdb proposes TRBD2, but this gene call is untestable without DNA. There are 14 residues in the CDR3. Germline values: CDR1 SGHKS, CDR2 YYEKEE (reference sequence). CDR3 amino acids: CASSSSLSVDEQFF.

V is TRBV13 and J is TRBJ2-5; as DNA is missing, the TRBD1 call by TCRdb cannot be tested. CDR3 size: 17 residues. CDR1 is PRHDT and CDR2 is FYEKMQ in the germline V gene (reference sequence). The CDR3 sequence: CASSLATGLGAQETQYF. Full variable domain (missing parts from reference TRBV13 and TRBJ2-5): AAGVIQSPRHLIKEKRETATLKCYPIPRHDTVYWYQQGPGQDPQFLISFYEKMQSDKGSIPDRFSAQQFSDYHSELNMSSLELGDSALYFCASSLATGLGAQETQYFGPGTRLLVL.

The chain carries TRBV7-3 and TRBJ2-7. The CDR3 spans 14 residues. Per germline, CDR1 SGHTA and CDR2 FQGTGA. CDR3: CASSLNGGLDEQYF.

The genes are TRBV20-1 and TRBJ2-1; TCRdb selects TRBD2, and the lack of DNA leaves this call unchecked. Germline CDR1 is DFQATT and CDR2 is SNEGSKA (reference sequence). The CDR3 sequence is 16 residues long. CDR3 sequence reads: CSVWTSGERSYNEQLF.

CDR3: CASSLPGYEQYF. The chain recombines TRBV5-8 with TRBJ2-7; TCRdb outputs TRBD1, but without DNA this stays unchecked. From germline, CDR1 is SGHTS and CDR2 YDEGEE. The CDR3 runs to 12 residues.